The clone carrying this T cell receptor (beta chain) was counted a few times. Its antigen remains unidentified. The 5'RACE method, run with constant-segment primers, produced TCR alpha and TCR beta cDNA libraries (carrying sample barcodes and UMIs). MiXCR was run by TCRdb on the 5' RACE reads, yielding one entry per CDR3 protein. This table has fewer than 95,000 distinct CDR3 sequences, approximately 13% appearing once. CDR1 and CDR2 from the germline V gene are MGHRA and YSYEKL. The CDR3 has 18 amino acids. Trimming removed 3 bases from V and 1 base from J; junction bases left unmatched: 12. This entry belongs to a study of T-cell memory formation after mild COVID-19. Across the whole study: The TCR clusters were mostly specific to one donor. Study-level points and caveats: Contracting clones localized mainly to CM and EM when CD4+ and mainly to EMRA when CD8+.

The chain joins TRBV4-1 to TRBJ2-4; 7 bases match TRBD1. Specimen: PBMCs or a T cell subset sorted from them (not recorded which). The receptor was derived from an adult woman who had mild COVID-19 (a few samples of this study predate the infection). Cell type and time point are not known. This chain's CDR3 is CASSHYPEGAMAKNIQYF. The CDR3, as DNA: TGCGCCAGCAGCCACTACCCTGAGGGGGCGATGGCCAAAAACATTCAGTACTTC.